A single sample gave rise to the 8 T cell receptor beta chains below, sequenced in a study of T cell responses to AZD1222 COVID-19 vaccine. Generated by immunoSEQ multiplex PCR, the TCRdb table keeps only in-frame clones and is missing some. This table has about 150,000 clones, 90% to 95% appearing once. The material sequenced was peripheral blood, taken on day 0 of AZD1222 vaccination. These receptors all come from an adult in good health.

The rearrangement links TRBV7-9 to TRBJ2-2, with D maybe TRBD1 (6 bases). The CDR3 is 17 amino acids. The V gene's germline CDR1 is SEHNR and CDR2 FQNEAQ (reference sequence). V was clipped by 7 bases and J by 1 base, with 19 bases between them. The CDR3 DNA follows: TGTGCCAGCATCCTACAGATGACAGGCATGAACACCGGGGAGCTGTTTTTT. This translates into CASILQMTGMNTGELFF.

CDR3 protein: CASSESRLGYEQYF. Here the CDR3 DNA reads TGCGCCAGCAGTGAGTCGAGGCTGGGTTACGAGCAGTACTTC. The rearrangement uses TRBV10-1 and TRBJ2-7; D unresolved. V dropped 0 bases and J dropped 4 bases, with 10 bases sitting between them. The CDR3 totals 14 residues. In germline, CDR1 is WNHNN, CDR2 SYGVQD (reference sequence).

The CDR3 sequence is CASSQSGTSGGPGQETQYF. CDR3 nucleotide sequence: TGTGCCAGCAGCCAGTCCGGGACTAGCGGGGGGCCTGGGCAAGAGACCCAGTACTTC. The chain carries TRBV3-1 (or the pseudogene TRBV3-2) and TRBJ2-5; 15 nucleotides match TRBD2. The CDR3 runs 19 residues. The V gene's germline CDR1 is LGHDT and CDR2 YNNKEL (reference sequence). The trim removed 3 bases at V and 2 bases at J, leaving 10 bases unmatched.

The V and J genes are TRBV6-5 and TRBJ2-7, with a possible D match to TRBD2 (6 bases). CDR3 size: 12 residues. V gave up 8 bases and J gave up 3 bases, with 11 bases separating them. Germline CDR1 is MNHEY and CDR2 is SVGAGI. CDR3 DNA: TGTGCCAGCCACACTAGCAGCTACGAGCAGTACTTC. This encodes CASHTSSYEQYF.

CDR3 coding DNA: TGTGCCAGTAGTATATATTCAAACTACGAGCAGTACTTC. It yields the protein CASSIYSNYEQYF. The rearrangement joins TRBV19 to TRBJ2-7; D not certain. The CDR3 length is 13 residues. Germline V gives CDR1 LNHDA, CDR2 SQIVND (reference sequence). Trimming left V 2 bases short and J 3 bases short, with 8 bases between.

The sample holds one count of this clone. The chain has TRBV11-1 and TRBJ2-5; 10 nucleotides line up with TRBD2. CDR3 length: 16 residues. The V gene's germline CDR1 is SGHAT and CDR2 FQDESV (reference sequence). With 5 bases clipped from V and 3 bases from J, the junction kept 9 bases outside the gene matches. The CDR3 reads CASSPGGSGGKETQYF. The CDR3 coding sequence is TGTGCCAGCAGCCCCGGGGGTAGCGGGGGGAAAGAGACCCAGTACTTC.

The chain links TRBV6-5 to TRBJ1-2; tentative D call: TRBD1 (6 bases). Germline CDR1 and CDR2: MNHEY and SVGAGI. V lost 10 bases, J lost 4 bases, and 19 bases lay in between. The CDR3 sequence is 14 residues long. The CDR3 sequence: CAIGGGSSPYGYTF. CDR3 nucleotide sequence: TGTGCCATCGGGGGGGGCAGCTCCCCCTATGGCTACACCTTC.

This chain connects TRBV27 to TRBJ2-2, with 11 nucleotides matching TRBD2. Germline CDR1 reads MNHEY; CDR2 reads SMNVEV (reference sequence). Trimming cost V 1 base and J 7 bases; bases outside gene matches: 2. The CDR3 is made up of 15 amino acids. The CDR3 protein is CASSLLAGGDGELFF. CDR3 nucleotides: TGTGCCAGCAGTTTATTAGCGGGAGGGGACGGGGAGCTGTTTTTT.